These 26 T cell receptor beta chains were sequenced from one sample in a study of cytomegalovirus exposure and HLA in healthy donors. Use of 60 Vbeta and 13 Jbeta primers characterized the PCR. Produced via immunoSEQ multiplex PCR; TCRdb's table is partial and in-frame only. The sample lists roughly 140,000 clones; over 75% were seen once. Sequencing used PBMCs. All receptors derive from a male donor in good health and CMV-seronegative.

This chain connects TRBV28 to TRBJ1-5; perhaps TRBD1 as D (6 bases). Germline loops: CDR1 MDHEN, CDR2 SYDVKM. CDR3 length: 17 residues. V lost 3 bases, J lost 5 bases, and 20 bases lay in between. The DNA of the CDR3 is TGTGCCAGCAGTTTCCGCGGGGGTGGGACAATCCATCAGCCCCAGCATTTT. Its protein is CASSFRGGGTIHQPQHF.

V is TRBV7-2 and J is TRBJ2-5; D possibly corresponds to TRBD1 (5 bases). This CDR3 comprises 15 residues. V gave up 5 bases and J gave up 2 bases, with 15 bases separating them. Germline assignment: CDR1 SGHTA and CDR2 FQGNSA. CDR3 in DNA: TGTGCCAGCAGCCCAGGGTGGCCACTACAAGAGACCCAGTACTTC. This encodes CASSPGWPLQETQYF.

The chain couples TRBV28 to TRBJ1-5; the D is unclear. CDR1 and CDR2 from the germline V gene are MDHEN and SYDVKM. Trimming left V 6 bases short and J 3 bases short, with 9 bases between. The CDR3 spans 13 residues. This CDR3 is CASRSALNQPQHF. As DNA, the CDR3 is TGTGCCAGCAGGTCCGCGCTCAATCAGCCCCAGCATTTT.

J is TRBJ1-1 and V is TRBV4-3; 8 bases are shared with TRBD1. The CDR3 covers 16 residues. Germline loops: CDR1 LGHNA, CDR2 YSLEER. V dropped 0 bases and J dropped 11; count of bases not matched to a gene: 14. The CDR3 reads CASSQDSWQGAIVAFF. CDR3 nucleotides: TGCGCCAGCAGCCAAGATTCGTGGCAGGGGGCCATTGTGGCTTTCTTT.

This clone was picked up one time. This sequence joins TRBV27 and TRBJ2-7; TRBD2 is a possible D gene (6 bases). Per germline, CDR1 MNHEY and CDR2 SMNVEV (reference sequence). The CDR3 length is 17 residues. V was trimmed by 6 bases and J by 3 bases, leaving 24 bases between them. The CDR3 region is CASSPRGTGTLRYEQYF. CDR3 DNA sequence: TGTGCCAGCAGCCCCCGGGGAACCGGGACTCTACGCTACGAGCAGTACTTC.

The chain links TRBV9 to TRBJ2-6, with TRBD2 as a possible D gene (5 bases). This CDR3 has 24 amino acids. Germline V gene data show CDR1 as SGDLS and CDR2 as YYNGEE. V dropped 7 bases and J dropped 0 bases, with 38 bases sitting between them. CDR3 DNA sequence: TGTGCCAGCCCCCCCCTCCCGCCGGAGGTCCCAAGGGTCCCCGATCCCTCTGGGGCCAACGTCCTGACTTTC. Protein product: CASPPLPPEVPRVPDPSGANVLTF.

This clone has more than one count but fewer than ten. The V call is TRBV5-4, the J call TRBJ1-5; TRBD1 is a possible D gene (5 bases). This CDR3 contains 14 residues. The germline CDR1 and CDR2 sequences are SGHNT and YYREEE (reference sequence). The V gene lost 3 bases and the J gene lost 3 bases, with 10 bases spanning the gap. The CDR3 coding sequence is TGTGCCAGCAGCTCGGGAGGGGACAATCAGCCCCAGCATTTT. Translated: CASSSGGDNQPQHF. The full variable domain, its missing parts supplied by reference TRBV5-4 and TRBJ1-5, is ETGVTQSPTHLIKTRGQQVTLRCSSQSGHNTVSWYQQALGQGPQFIFQYYREEENGRGNFPPRFSGLQFPNYSSELNVNALELDDSALYLCASSSGGDNQPQHFGDGTRLSIL.

The rearrangement uses TRBV4-1 and TRBJ2-7; 10 positions agree with TRBD1. CDR3 length: 19 amino acids. Germline V lookup: CDR1 MGHRA, CDR2 YSYEKL. The trim removed 4 bases at V and 0 bases at J, leaving 15 bases unmatched. CDR3 coding DNA: TGCGCCAGCAGCCCTTATGGGACGGTTGGGGACAGGGGCTCCTACGAGCAGTACTTC. It yields the protein CASSPYGTVGDRGSYEQYF.

The chain couples TRBV5-4 to TRBJ1-2, with TRBD1 matching over 10 bases. Per germline, CDR1 SGHNT and CDR2 YYREEE (reference sequence). The CDR3 length is 12 residues. The junction had 2 bases not matched to a gene; V was cut back by 4 bases and J by 8 bases. CDR3 loop: CASSGTGVGYTF. The CDR3 bases are TGTGCCAGCAGCGGGACAGGGGTCGGCTACACCTTC.

The J gene is TRBJ2-1, the V gene TRBV6-5, with a tentative D call TRBD2 (7 bases). Per the germline V gene, CDR1 is MNHEY and CDR2 is SVGAGI. The CDR3 extends over 15 amino acids. With 4 bases removed from V and 7 bases from J, the gap between germline ends came to 17 bases. The CDR3 protein is CASSSVLARGNEQFF. The DNA of the CDR3 is TGTGCCAGCAGTTCCGTACTAGCGAGGGGGAATGAGCAGTTCTTC.

DNA for the CDR3: TGTGCCAGCAGCCGGACTTTTGATGAGCAGTTCTTC. Protein sequence: CASSRTFDEQFF. This chain uses TRBV7-2 with TRBJ2-1, with D possibly TRBD2 on 5 matching bases. With 5 bases removed from V and 8 bases from J, the gap between germline ends came to 10 bases. The CDR3 is made up of 12 amino acids. The germline gives CDR1 SGHTA, CDR2 FQGNSA.

The rearrangement joins TRBV28 to TRBJ2-7, with TRBD1 matching over 7 bases. Per the germline V gene, CDR1 is MDHEN and CDR2 is SYDVKM. Trimming took 3 bases from V and 1 from J; bases not matched to a gene: 3. The CDR3 sequence is 14 residues long. CDR3: CASSFWDSSYEQYF. CDR3 in DNA: TGTGCCAGCAGTTTCTGGGACAGTTCCTACGAGCAGTACTTC.

This rearrangement joins TRBV7-9 to TRBJ2-5, with no clear D. This CDR3 spans 14 amino acids. V gave up 1 base and J gave up 4 bases, with 10 bases separating them. From germline, CDR1 is SEHNR and CDR2 FQNEAQ (reference sequence). CDR3 region: CASSLVLSPETQYF. CDR3 nucleotide sequence: TGTGCCAGCAGCTTAGTTCTTAGCCCAGAGACCCAGTACTTC.

A word on this clone: This sample also contains other DNA sequences that code for the same CDR3. V is TRBV7-9 and J is TRBJ1-4; D possibly corresponds to TRBD1 (5 bases). The CDR3 is 17 residues long. Germline values: CDR1 SEHNR, CDR2 FQNEAQ (reference sequence). Trimming stripped 5 bases from V and 7 bases from J, with 23 bases between. DNA of the CDR3: TGTGCCAGCAGCGGGACTAGGACTTTCGGGCCCCGTGAAAAACTGTTTTTT. Protein sequence: CASSGTRTFGPREKLFF.

The gene calls are TRBV19 and TRBJ2-2, with TRBD1 matching over 9 bases. Per germline, CDR1 LNHDA and CDR2 SQIVND (reference sequence). The CDR3 sequence is 15 residues long. Unmatched junction bases numbered 9, after V lost 10 bases and J lost 3 bases. The DNA for the CDR3 is TGTGCCACATCGGCCGGGACAGGGTACACCGGGGAGCTGTTTTTT. Translated, it gives CATSAGTGYTGELFF.

V usage is TRBV6-4 and J usage is TRBJ2-2; D unclear. Germline CDR1 reads MRHNA; CDR2 reads SNTAGT. Trimming cost V 6 bases and J 5 bases, with 7 bases left between them. This CDR3 spans 12 amino acids. The CDR3 is CASRRDTGELFF. As DNA, the CDR3 is TGTGCCAGCAGACGAGATACCGGGGAGCTGTTTTTT.

This clone is judged medium-sized. This chain connects TRBV27 to TRBJ2-5; possible D gene TRBD2, 6 bases. V was trimmed by 2 bases and J by 4 bases, leaving 20 bases between them. This CDR3 has 17 amino acids. Germline CDR1 and CDR2: MNHEY and SMNVEV (reference sequence). This CDR3 reads CASSLQFRAGNRETQYF. The CDR3 nucleotides are TGTGCCAGCAGTTTACAGTTCCGAGCGGGTAATCGAGAGACCCAGTACTTC.

The chain recombines TRBV15 with TRBJ2-5, with a possible D match to TRBD1 (6 bases). The CDR3 is 15 amino acids. Germline-derived CDR1 and CDR2 are LNHNV and YYDKDF (reference sequence). V lost 0 bases, J lost 3 bases, and 11 bases lay in between. The CDR3, as DNA: TGTGCCACCAGCAGAGATCTTTCAGGGGAAGAGACCCAGTACTTC. It encodes CATSRDLSGEETQYF.

V and J are TRBV28 and TRBJ2-5; TRBD2 aligns across 7 bases. V lost 6 bases and J lost 2; bases outside the gene matches: 12. The CDR3 length is 16 residues. Germline assignment: CDR1 MDHEN and CDR2 SYDVKM. CDR3 region: CASRRVILAAQETQYF. DNA for the CDR3: TGTGCCAGCAGACGGGTAATCCTAGCGGCGCAAGAGACCCAGTACTTC.

The V call is TRBV7-2, the J call TRBJ2-7; D perhaps matches TRBD2 (6 bases). Per germline, CDR1 SGHTA and CDR2 FQGNSA. The CDR3 runs to 13 residues. V was trimmed by 7 bases and J by 1 base, leaving 11 bases between them. The CDR3 nucleotides read TGTGCCAGCATGAGGGGAGGTTCCTACGAGCAGTACTTC. This encodes CASMRGGSYEQYF.

This clone showed up just a few times. The chain is built from TRBV6-5 and TRBJ2-7, with unresolved D. Trimming removed 5 bases from V and 1 base from J, with 12 bases in between. Per the germline V gene, CDR1 is MNHEY and CDR2 is SVGAGI. The CDR3 is 14 amino acids. The CDR3 is CASSEIPDSYEQYF. In nucleotides, the CDR3 is TGTGCCAGCAGTGAAATTCCAGATTCCTACGAGCAGTACTTC.

This chain links TRBV27 with TRBJ2-1; the match to TRBD2 covers 7 bases. This CDR3 has 14 amino acids. CDR1 MNHEY and CDR2 SMNVEV come from the germline V gene (reference sequence). V gave up 8 bases and J gave up 4 bases; unmatched junction bases: 8. The CDR3 DNA reads TGTGCCAGCGGGGAGGGAAACCAATACAATGAGCAGTTCTTC. It specifies CASGEGNQYNEQFF.

This rearrangement joins TRBV7-3 to TRBJ2-1; the match to TRBD2 covers 8 bases. Germline CDR1 reads SGHTA; CDR2 reads FQGTGA. V trimming: 5 bases; J trimming: 9 bases; junction bases outside the gene matches: 15. This CDR3 is built from 16 residues. CDR3 DNA: TGTGCCAGCAGCCTACTAGGCGGTAGCGGGATAGGTGAGCAGTTCTTC. It codes for CASSLLGGSGIGEQFF.

CDR3 protein: CASSSGEGPNEQFF. In DNA, the CDR3 is TGTGCCAGCAGCTCCGGGGAGGGCCCCAATGAGCAGTTCTTC. This rearrangement joins TRBV5-6 to TRBJ2-1; 7 nucleotides line up with TRBD2. Germline values: CDR1 SGHDT, CDR2 YYEEEE. The CDR3 is 14 amino acids. V shed 3 bases, J shed 6 bases, and the junction held 6 bases outside the gene matches.

The rearrangement joins TRBV4-3 to TRBJ2-3, with TRBD2 matching over 9 bases. CDR1 is LGHNA, CDR2 YSLEER, per germline. The CDR3 covers 17 residues. V trimming: 1 base; J trimming: 2 bases; junction bases outside the gene matches: 7. The DNA of the CDR3 is TGCGCCAGCAGCCAAGGAGCTAGCGGGACCGACACAGATACGCAGTATTTT. This encodes CASSQGASGTDTDTQYF.

The chain links TRBV5-1 to TRBJ2-5; D is perhaps TRBD2 (7 bases). The J call is doubtful: the DNA matches TRBJ2-7 better. Germline V gene sequence: CDR1 SGHRS, CDR2 YFSETQ. The CDR3 is made up of 16 amino acids. The CDR3 coding sequence is TGCGCCAGCAGCTTGCCGACAGGCCTCGGGACTACCGAGCAGTACTTC. Translated, it gives CASSLPTGLGTTEQYF.